A single sample is the source of the 27 T cell receptor beta chains below, sequenced in a study of ipilimumab plus nivolumab after autologous stem cell transplantation. Profiled with immunoSEQ multiplex PCR; TCRdb holds only in-frame clones, not every one. In the table there are about 13,000 clones, 55% to 85% of which are singletons. The material was PBMCs, obtained in a trial of ipilimumab plus nivolumab as post-transplant consolidation. Receptor source: a male donor with diffuse large B-cell lymphoma.

In nucleotides, the CDR3 is TGTGCCAGCAGTCAAAGACAGGGCCGCACCGGGGAGCTGTTTTTT. Translating gives CASSQRQGRTGELFF. This rearrangement joins TRBV6-5 to TRBJ2-2; 7 nucleotides match TRBD1. Germline trimming cut 5 bases from V and 4 bases from J; bases unmatched to any gene: 7. The germline V gene has CDR1 MNHEY and CDR2 SVGAGI. CDR3 length: 15 residues.

The chain joins TRBV10-2 to TRBJ1-1, with unresolved D. The CDR3 runs 16 residues. Germline CDR1 WSHSY, CDR2 SAAADI. V was pared by 2 bases and J by 5 bases, with 18 bases between. The CDR3 loop reads CASSEPLAGGWTEAFF. The CDR3 bases are TGCGCCAGCAGTGAGCCCCTGGCGGGAGGTTGGACTGAAGCTTTCTTT.

The chain employs TRBV15 and TRBJ1-5; tentatively, D is TRBD1 (5 bases). The V end lost 9 bases, the J end lost 0 bases, and 12 bases lay between the germline ends. CDR1 and CDR2 (germline): LNHNV, YYDKDF (reference sequence). The CDR3 extends over 14 amino acids. CDR3 bases: TGTGCCACTGGGGCAGACTATAGCAATCAGCCCCAGCATTTT. Translated, it gives CATGADYSNQPQHF.

The chain recombines TRBV9 with TRBJ2-1, with 7 bases lining up with TRBD2. The CDR3 consists of 16 residues. The germline CDR1 and CDR2 sequences are SGDLS and YYNGEE. Unmatched junction bases numbered 7, after V lost 0 bases and J lost 4 bases. CDR3 sequence reads: CASSVGWAGVYNEQFF. The CDR3 DNA follows: TGTGCCAGCAGCGTAGGGTGGGCGGGAGTTTACAATGAGCAGTTCTTC.

This chain uses TRBV2 with TRBJ1-5; D remains ambiguous. The length of the CDR3 is 15 residues. Per the germline V gene, CDR1 is SNHLY and CDR2 is FYNNEI. The germline V and J ends were trimmed by 7 bases and 0 bases, with 13 bases remaining between them. The CDR3 is CASKPDGYSNQPQHF. The CDR3 DNA is TGTGCCAGCAAACCGGACGGCTATAGCAATCAGCCCCAGCATTTT.

V and J are TRBV10-2 and TRBJ1-4; possible D gene TRBD1, 5 bases. This CDR3 is built from 17 residues. Germline-derived CDR1 and CDR2 are WSHSY and SAAADI. V lost 2 bases, J lost 7 bases, and 20 bases lay in between. This CDR3 reads CASSEIGGGHFGEKLFF. DNA of the CDR3: TGCGCCAGCAGTGAGATCGGGGGTGGGCATTTCGGTGAAAAACTGTTTTTT.

The chain uses TRBV6-5 and TRBJ1-6, with a possible D match to TRBD1 (5 bases). CDR1 and CDR2 (germline): MNHEY, SVGAGI. This CDR3 comprises 14 residues. The V end was cut by 6 bases, the J end by 9 bases, with 15 bases between. The CDR3 bases are TGTGCCAGCAGGCCCGGGACTCGGGCTTCACCCCTCCACTTT. It translates to CASRPGTRASPLHF.

V usage is TRBV9 and J usage is TRBJ2-2; no reliable D call. CDR1 and CDR2 (germline): SGDLS, YYNGEE. The germline V and J ends were trimmed by 0 bases and 4 bases, with 10 bases remaining between them. The CDR3 is 15 residues long. CDR3 DNA sequence: TGTGCCAGCAGCGTAGACGGCGGAGCCACCGGGGAGCTGTTTTTT. It yields the protein CASSVDGGATGELFF.

This clone was picked up one time. The chain uses TRBV7-9 and TRBJ1-3; D uncertain. Germline V gives CDR1 SEHNR, CDR2 FQNEAQ (reference sequence). V was trimmed by 3 bases and J by 0 bases, leaving 6 bases between them. The CDR3 is made up of 14 amino acids. The chain's CDR3 is CASSFGASGNTIYF. CDR3 sequence (DNA): TGTGCCAGCAGCTTCGGAGCCTCTGGAAACACCATATATTTT.

The rearrangement links TRBV6-1 to TRBJ1-1; tentative D call: TRBD1 (6 bases). Germline V gene data show CDR1 as MNHNS and CDR2 as SASEGT. The CDR3 covers 16 residues. Between the trimmed V and J ends, which lost 0 bases and 0 bases, there was a span of 11 bases. Here the CDR3 reads CASSEALGQMNTEAFF. CDR3 sequence (DNA): TGTGCCAGCAGTGAAGCCCTAGGACAGATGAACACTGAAGCTTTCTTT.

This clone qualifies as medium-sized (0.01 to 0.1%). This rearrangement joins TRBV19 to TRBJ1-1, with D possibly being TRBD1 (5 bases). Germline CDR1 reads LNHDA; CDR2 reads SQIVND (reference sequence). Trimming pared 4 bases from V and 1 base from J, leaving 13 bases between. The CDR3 totals 15 residues. The CDR3 region is CASSTSPTGNTEAFF. As DNA, the CDR3 is TGTGCCAGTAGTACAAGTCCCACAGGGAACACTGAAGCTTTCTTT.

The chain uses TRBV29-1 and TRBJ1-2; 8 bases match TRBD1. CDR3 length: 13 residues. J was trimmed by 3 bases and V by 8 bases; bases with no gene match: 8. Looked up from germline, CDR1 is SQVTM and CDR2 is ANQGSEA. In DNA form, the CDR3 reads TGCAGCATACCCCGGGGACAGGACTATGGCTACACCTTC. Its translation: CSIPRGQDYGYTF.

The rearrangement links TRBV5-1 to TRBJ2-7; a weak D match, TRBD2 (6 bases). Per the germline V gene, CDR1 is SGHRS and CDR2 is YFSETQ. This CDR3 comprises 14 residues. With 3 bases removed from V and 2 bases from J, the gap between germline ends came to 12 bases. The CDR3: CASSSETRPYEQYF. The CDR3 DNA sequence: TGCGCCAGCAGCTCGGAGACTAGGCCCTACGAGCAGTACTTC.

CDR3 protein: CASSLAETPNQPQHF. The CDR3 DNA reads as TGTGCCAGCAGCTTGGCGGAAACCCCGAATCAGCCCCAGCATTTT. The J gene is TRBJ1-5, the V gene TRBV5-4; D gene ambiguous. Germline V gene sequence: CDR1 SGHNT, CDR2 YYREEE (reference sequence). Trimming took off 0 bases at V and 4 bases at J, with 11 bases between the two ends. This CDR3 has 15 amino acids.

V gene TRBV18 combines with J gene TRBJ1-2; D unclear. The germline V and J ends were trimmed by 5 bases and 4 bases, with 8 bases remaining between them. This CDR3 comprises 12 residues. Germline V gene data show CDR1 as KGHSH and CDR2 as LQKENI. CDR3 sequence: CASSSDTYGYTF. For the CDR3, the DNA is TGTGCCAGCTCATCCGACACCTATGGCTACACCTTC.

There are a few counts of this clone. The V and J genes are TRBV28 and TRBJ1-2; D not resolved. The CDR3 extends over 11 amino acids. The V gene's germline CDR1 is MDHEN and CDR2 SYDVKM. Trimming removed 5 bases from V and 4 bases from J, with 5 bases in between. Written as DNA, the CDR3 is TGTGCCAGCAGTACGGGCTATGGCTACACCTTC. This translates into CASSTGYGYTF.

There are a few counts of this clone. V and J are TRBV25-1 and TRBJ2-7, with a tentative D call TRBD2 (5 bases). The V end was cut by 4 bases, the J end by 6 bases, with 13 bases between. CDR3 size: 13 residues. Germline-derived CDR1 and CDR2 are MGHDK and SYGVNS. The CDR3 coding sequence is TGTGCCAGCAGTGGGTGGATGAGCGGCGAGCAGTACTTC. This encodes CASSGWMSGEQYF.

Sample share makes this clone medium-sized. The rearrangement joins TRBV30 to TRBJ1-1, with D possibly being TRBD1 (5 bases). V lost 3 bases and J lost 5, with 10 bases in between. CDR3 length: 12 residues. Germline CDR1 GTSNPN, CDR2 SVGIG (reference sequence). The CDR3, as DNA: TGTGCCTGGAGCGACGGGGGGACTGAAGCTTTCTTT. This gives the protein CAWSDGGTEAFF.

The chain couples TRBV18 to TRBJ2-7; no definite D call. Germline values: CDR1 KGHSH, CDR2 LQKENI. This CDR3 contains 16 residues. The V gene lost 1 base and the J gene lost 2 bases, with 15 bases spanning the gap. CDR3 amino acids: CASSPRLHTSTYEQYF. In DNA form, the CDR3 reads TGTGCCAGCTCACCACGGCTCCACACCTCCACCTACGAGCAGTACTTC.

The chain combines TRBV7-9 with TRBJ2-7; 9 positions agree with TRBD1. This CDR3 has 14 residues. From germline, CDR1 is SEHNR and CDR2 FQNEAQ (reference sequence). V lost 3 bases and J lost 6; bases outside the gene matches: 6. The CDR3 DNA is TGTGCCAGCAGCTTGTCAACAGGGGGCGTCGAGCAGTACTTC. This sequence encodes CASSLSTGGVEQYF.

The gene calls are TRBV27 and TRBJ2-7; 11 nucleotides line up with TRBD2. J lost 0 bases, V lost 3 bases, and 13 bases had no gene match. Germline V gene sequence: CDR1 MNHEY, CDR2 SMNVEV (reference sequence). The CDR3 sequence is 19 residues long. The CDR3 region is CASSLRPSGGSLPSYEQYF. The CDR3 DNA sequence: TGTGCCAGCAGTTTGCGCCCTAGCGGGGGGTCTTTACCCTCCTACGAGCAGTACTTC.

This clone was counted once. This chain links TRBV7-8 with TRBJ2-1; D ambiguous. This CDR3 has 16 amino acids. CDR1 and CDR2 (germline): SGHVS, FQNEAQ. Trimming stripped 2 bases from V and 2 bases from J, with 13 bases between. The CDR3, as DNA: TGTGCCAGCAGCTTAAATTTCTTTAAGGCCTACAATGAGCAGTTCTTC. Its protein is CASSLNFFKAYNEQFF.

This clone was seen a few times. The chain links TRBV12-2 to TRBJ1-2; the table names TRBD1, a call not compared with the DNA. TRBV12-2 is described as a pseudogene. This CDR3 contains 17 residues. CDR3 DNA: TGTGCAAGTCGCTCTCCTTGGGGGGACAGCACTCCAGAGGGCTACACCTTC. Protein product: CASRSPWGDSTPEGYTF.

The rearrangement uses TRBV5-5 and TRBJ1-1; D ambiguous. V gave up 2 bases and J gave up 8 bases, with 16 bases separating them. This CDR3 has 14 amino acids. Germline-derived CDR1 and CDR2 are SGHKS and YYEKEE (reference sequence). The CDR3 DNA sequence: TGTGCCAGCAGCTTACACCGAGCCCAGAGGGAAGCTTTCTTT. Encoded protein: CASSLHRAQREAFF.

By proportion, this clone is medium-sized. The V and J genes are TRBV9 and TRBJ1-2; D might be TRBD1 (5 bases). The germline V gene has CDR1 SGDLS and CDR2 YYNGEE. V was clipped by 4 bases and J by 8 bases, with 18 bases between them. The CDR3 is made up of 14 amino acids. This CDR3 is CASSPPLGRGGYTF. As DNA, the CDR3 is TGTGCCAGCAGCCCCCCTTTGGGTCGGGGCGGCTACACCTTC. The whole variable domain, filled in from reference TRBV9 and TRBJ1-2, reads DSGVTQTPKHLITATGQRVTLRCSPRSGDLSVYWYQQSLDQGLQFLIQYYNGEERAKGNILERFSAQQFPDLHSELNLSSLELGDSALYFCASSPPLGRGGYTFGSGTRLTVV.

A few counts support this clone. The genes are TRBV7-3 and TRBJ2-1; 7 bases fit TRBD2. Germline CDR1 and CDR2: SGHTA and FQGTGA. After removal of 5 bases from V and 9 bases from J, the junction contained 10 bases not matched to a gene. The CDR3 consists of 14 residues. The CDR3 nucleotides are TGTGCCAGCAGCGCAAGCGGGATTGGGGGTGAGCAGTTCTTC. Translating it yields CASSASGIGGEQFF.

CDR3 bases: TGTGCCAGTAGCCCCCGTATGGGTACGCAGTATTTT. Residues: CASSPRMGTQYF. The chain has TRBV19 and TRBJ2-3, with D unclear. Germline V gene data show CDR1 as LNHDA and CDR2 as SQIVND (reference sequence). Trimming removed 6 bases at V and 8 bases at J, with 12 bases between. The CDR3 length is 12 residues.